This T cell receptor beta chain came from a study of PD-1 blockade in classical Hodgkin lymphoma. Notes on the study in general: What caused the repertoire differences, perhaps disease activity or prior therapy, remains undefined. CD4+ TCR diversity rose significantly by C4D1, and CD8+ TCR diversity did not. It was among complete responders that baseline diversity resembled that of newly diagnosed patients. Newly diagnosed patients were reported to exhibit reduced baseline TCR diversity relative to healthy donors.

In regard to this clone: Its specificity is not known.

Each patient's relapse followed autologous stem cell transplantation, and brentuximab vedotin exposure varied. The table came from immunoSEQ multiplex PCR; TCRdb's copy has only in-frame clones and leaves some out. The sample has about 6,600 clones, about 86% seen once. The length of the CDR3 is 10 residues. Germline CDR1 is LGHNA and CDR2 is YNFKEQ. Sequences were derived from peripheral blood mononuclear cells (PBMCs), sampled before the second cycle of nivolumab. The chain links TRBV4-2 to TRBJ2-7, with 8 bases matching TRBD1. This receptor was taken from a human donor with classical Hodgkin lymphoma. CDR3 sequence: CASSPGTGDV. CDR3 coding DNA: TGTGCCAGCAGCCCCGGGACAGGAGACGTC.